This is a list of T cell receptor beta chains from one sample in a study of type 1 regulatory T cells. TCRdb redid the calling of the reads with MiXCR, one entry per CDR3 protein. The sample lists more than 12,000 distinct CDR3 sequences, approximately 15% occurring once. These TCRs are of unknown antigen specificity. What was sequenced was cultured T cells, either the whole culture or a sorted T cell fraction (not recorded which). Source of these receptors: a human donor in good health. The CDR3 runs from the conserved cysteine through the conserved F or W. The D gene is left open where the match is weak. Rows give clone size only sometimes, using once, few, many, or a class for an expanded clone.

d_gene	v_gene	abundance	j_gene	CDR3nt	CDR3aa
TRBD2	TRBV20-1	-	TRBJ2-1	TGCAGTGCTGCCCTGTCGGGGACTAGGAGGAGTGAACAGTTCTTC	CSAALSGTRRSEQFF
-	TRBV7-2	many	TRBJ1-2	TGTGCCAGCAGCTTGGGCCGGCCCCAAGCTTATGGCTACACCTTC	CASSLGRPQAYGYTF
-	TRBV18	many	TRBJ1-5	TGTGCCAGCTCCCCCCAGGGTGATCAGCCCCAGCATTTT	CASSPQGDQPQHF
-	TRBV18	many	TRBJ2-7	TGTGCCAGCTCACCGGCTAGCGACCACGAGCAGTACTTC	CASSPASDHEQYF
-	TRBV30	many	TRBJ2-6	TGTGCCTGGAGGGCCCGCAGTGGGGCCAACGTCCTGACTTTC	CAWRARSGANVLTF
-	TRBV4-3	many	TRBJ1-2	TGCGCCAGCAGCCAAGATTGGGCAGCAGCTAACTATGGCTACACCTTC	CASSQDWAAANYGYTF
TRBD1	TRBV20-1	-	TRBJ1-5	TGCAGTGTTAGACAGGGAGATCAGCCCCAGCATTTT	CSVRQGDQPQHF
-	TRBV9	few	TRBJ1-6	TGTGCCAGCAGCGTAGATCTACAGTATAATTCACCCCTCCACTTT	CASSVDLQYNSPLHF
TRBD1	TRBV9	-	TRBJ2-1	TGTGCCAGCAGCGTAGACCTCGGGACAGGGGTTAGAAATGAGCAGTTCTTC	CASSVDLGTGVRNEQFF
-	TRBV5-1	many	TRBJ1-2	TGCGCCAGCAGCTCTTCAGGGGACTATGGCTACACCTTC	CASSSSGDYGYTF
-	TRBV30	-	TRBJ1-1	TGTGCTGGGGGAAGGACTGAAGCTTTCTTT	CAGGRTEAFF
-	TRBV6-6	many	TRBJ1-3	TGTGCCAGCGAGGGGGCTGGAAACACCATATATTTT	CASEGAGNTIYF
-	TRBV20-1	many	TRBJ1-2	TGCAGTGCTAGAGAGTCAACCGTCTCCGGCTACACCTTC	CSARESTVSGYTF
-	TRBV6-1	few	TRBJ2-1	TGTGCCAGCAGTGAAATCAGGGTTGGCGAGCAGTTCTTC	CASSEIRVGEQFF
-	TRBV3-1	many	TRBJ1-1	TGTGCCAGCAGCCAAGCAGTTACACTGAACACTGAAGCTTTCTTT	CASSQAVTLNTEAFF
-	TRBV3-1	many	TRBJ2-7	TGTGCCAGCAGCCCGACAGGGCGGGGCCACGAGCAGTACTTC	CASSPTGRGHEQYF
TRBD1	TRBV5-1	many	TRBJ2-1	TGCGCCAGCAGCTTGCTGGGACAGGGGGCCGGCGAGCAGTTCTTC	CASSLLGQGAGEQFF
-	TRBV2	many	TRBJ2-7	TGTGCCAGCAGTGAAGCACCCAGGGGTATGGGGACCCCTTTCTACTTC	CASSEAPRGMGTPFYF
-	TRBV5-1	few	TRBJ1-1	TGCGTCAGCAGCTTGGCGGGGTCAGAAGCTTTCTTT	CVSSLAGSEAFF
-	TRBV30	-	TRBJ2-3	TGTGCCTGGAGCCCCTCGGCGGGTACGCAGTATTTT	CAWSPSAGTQYF
TRBD2	TRBV5-1	many	TRBJ2-3	TGCGCCAGCAGCTTGCCTAGCGGGAGTGTAGATACGCAGTATTTT	CASSLPSGSVDTQYF
TRBD2	TRBV20-1	-	TRBJ2-2	TGCAGTGCTGGACTAGCGGGAGGGGGACAAACACCGGGGGAGCTGTTTTTT	CSAGLAGGGQTPGELFF
TRBD2	TRBV7-9	many	TRBJ2-1	TGTGCCAGCAGCTTAGGCGGGGGTAGGGCCTACAATGAGCAGTTCTTC	CASSLGGGRAYNEQFF
TRBD2	TRBV7-8	few	TRBJ2-7	TGTGCCAGCAGCTGGGGGTCGACGGGAGGATCAAGCTCCTACGAGCAGTACTTC	CASSWGSTGGSSSYEQYF
-	TRBV30	many	TRBJ2-5	TGTGCCTGGGACGAAGGGCAAGAGACCCAGTACTTC	CAWDEGQETQYF
TRBD1	TRBV7-3	few	TRBJ1-1	TGTGCCAGCAGCTTAGAACAGGGGAGCACTGAAGCTTTCTTT	CASSLEQGSTEAFF
-	TRBV10-3	many	TRBJ2-2	TGTGCCAGCTTTCACACCGGGGAGCTGTTTTTT	CASFHTGELFF
TRBD2	TRBV27	many	TRBJ2-1	TGTGCCAGCACCCCCTTAGCGGGACTGCTATCCAATGAGCAGTTCTTC	CASTPLAGLLSNEQFF
-	TRBV5-1	medium-sized	TRBJ2-7	TGCGCCAGCAGACTGACCTACGAGCAGTACTTC	CASRLTYEQYF
TRBD1	TRBV19	-	TRBJ1-5	TGTGCCAGTCGCCATCTTACAGGGGCGGGCAATCAGCCCCAGCATTTT	CASRHLTGAGNQPQHF
-	TRBV5-1	few	TRBJ2-1	TGCGCCAGCGGGCGGGTTGGTTCCTACAATGAGCAGTTCTTC	CASGRVGSYNEQFF
TRBD1	TRBV18	few	TRBJ1-5	TGTGCCAGCTCACCGCAACGGACAGGGGCCAATCAGCCCCAGCATTTT	CASSPQRTGANQPQHF
-	TRBV7-6	-	TRBJ1-5	TGTGCCAGCAGCATAGGCAGGGATCAGCCCCAGCATTTT	CASSIGRDQPQHF
-	TRBV9	few	TRBJ2-3	TGTGCCAGCAGCGCCTTAGTAGCAAATACGCAGTATTTT	CASSALVANTQYF
-	TRBV20-1	many	TRBJ2-1	TGCAGTGCTTCGACTCCCTCCTACAATGAGCAGTTCTTC	CSASTPSYNEQFF